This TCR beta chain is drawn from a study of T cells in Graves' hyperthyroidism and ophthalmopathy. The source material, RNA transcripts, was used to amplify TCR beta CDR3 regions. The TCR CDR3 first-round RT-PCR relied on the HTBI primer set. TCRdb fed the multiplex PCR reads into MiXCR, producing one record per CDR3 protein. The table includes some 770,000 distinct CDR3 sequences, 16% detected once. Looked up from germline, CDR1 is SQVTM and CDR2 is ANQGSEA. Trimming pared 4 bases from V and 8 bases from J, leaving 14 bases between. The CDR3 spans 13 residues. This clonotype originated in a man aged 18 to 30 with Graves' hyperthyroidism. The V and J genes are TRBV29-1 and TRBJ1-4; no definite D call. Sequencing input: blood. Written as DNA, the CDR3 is TGCAGCGTTGCTTCAGGAATGGCGGAAAAACTGTTTTTT. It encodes CSVASGMAEKLFF. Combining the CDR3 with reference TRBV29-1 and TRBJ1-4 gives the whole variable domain SAVISQKPSRDICQRGTSLTIQCQVDSQVTMMFWYRQQPGQSLTLIATANQGSEATYESGFVIDKFPISRPNLTFSTLTVSNMSPEDSSIYLCSVASGMAEKLFFGSGTQLSVL.